One sample yielded the 23 T cell receptor beta chains listed below, sequenced in a study of T cell responses to AZD1222 COVID-19 vaccine. Repertoires were generated with immunoSEQ multiplex PCR, while TCRdb's copy carries only in-frame clones and drops some. The sample has 150,000 to 200,000 clones; about 92% are singletons. The sequenced sample was peripheral blood, obtained on day 0 of AZD1222 vaccination. The receptors were gathered from an adult in good health.

The J gene is TRBJ2-1, the V gene TRBV19; D is undetermined. CDR1 LNHDA and CDR2 SQIVND come from the germline V gene (reference sequence). Deletions cut 3 bases from V and 7 bases from J, with 7 bases between. The CDR3 loop spans 12 amino acids. The CDR3 nucleotides are TGTGCCAGTAGTATGAGTACAAATGAGCAGTTCTTC. Translating gives CASSMSTNEQFF. The full variable domain, rest sourced from reference TRBV19 and TRBJ2-1, is DGGITQSPKYLFRKEGQNVTLSCEQNLNHDAMYWYRQDPGQGLRLIYYSQIVNDFQKGDIAEGYSVSREKKESFPLTVTSAQKNPTAFYLCASSMSTNEQFFGPGTRLTVL.

The J gene is TRBJ1-1, the V gene TRBV6-5; TRBD1 might be the D (6 bases). CDR1 MNHEY and CDR2 SVGAGI come from the germline V gene. With 10 bases removed from V and 4 bases from J, the gap between germline ends came to 19 bases. This CDR3 contains 14 residues. CDR3 residues: CATQSGGRPTEAFF. CDR3 nucleotide sequence: TGTGCCACACAAAGCGGGGGGCGCCCCACTGAAGCTTTCTTT.

V gene TRBV7-7 combines with J gene TRBJ2-2; tentative D call: TRBD1 (6 bases). The CDR3 totals 13 residues. Deletions cut 3 bases from V and 5 bases from J, with 7 bases between. CDR1 is SSHAT, CDR2 FNYEAQ, per germline (reference sequence). Here the CDR3 DNA reads TGTGCCAGCAGCTTTCAGGGGACCGGGGAGCTGTTTTTT. Amino acids: CASSFQGTGELFF.

This clone was observed a handful of times. The V call is TRBV5-1, the J call TRBJ2-3, with D maybe TRBD2 (6 bases). Trimming pared 4 bases from V and 1 base from J, leaving 19 bases between. The CDR3 sequence is 17 residues long. CDR1 and CDR2 (germline): SGHRS, YFSETQ. The CDR3 here is CASSPSLAPVGTDTQYF. DNA of the CDR3: TGCGCCAGCAGCCCGAGCCTAGCGCCCGTGGGCACAGATACGCAGTATTTT.

The chain recombines TRBV9 with TRBJ1-4; tentative D call: TRBD1 (5 bases). Deletions cut 10 bases from V and 8 bases from J, with 27 bases between. The CDR3 has 16 amino acids. CDR1 and CDR2 from the germline V gene are SGDLS and YYNGEE. CDR3 protein: CAPRGGRDGEGEKLFF. The CDR3 region has the DNA TGTGCCCCCCGGGGGGGAAGGGACGGGGAGGGCGAAAAACTGTTTTTT.

This chain joins TRBV15 and TRBJ2-1; D is ambiguous. Germline CDR1 reads LNHNV; CDR2 reads YYDKDF (reference sequence). The CDR3 consists of 17 residues. Trimming stripped 5 bases from V and 2 bases from J, with 19 bases between. This CDR3 reads CATSPRGPGSPYNEQFF. The CDR3 DNA reads TGTGCCACCAGCCCCCGAGGACCGGGTTCCCCCTACAATGAGCAGTTCTTC.

The rearrangement links TRBV28 to TRBJ1-6, with 9 bases that match TRBD1. The junction had 7 bases not matched to a gene; V was cut back by 6 bases and J by 7 bases. The CDR3 has 15 amino acids. Germline V CDR1 and CDR2: MDHEN, SYDVKM. CDR3 in DNA: TGTGCCAGCAGGGGGGGGACAGGGAGAAATTCACCCCTCCACTTT. It codes for CASRGGTGRNSPLHF.

This chain joins TRBV5-1 and TRBJ2-1; D is unresolved. There are 15 residues in the CDR3. V was trimmed by 0 bases and J by 4 bases, leaving 11 bases between them. Germline V CDR1 and CDR2: SGHRS, YFSETQ. CDR3 residues: CASSLALSNYNEQFF. The DNA for the CDR3 is TGCGCCAGCAGCTTGGCCTTATCCAATTACAATGAGCAGTTCTTC.

The chain employs TRBV30 and TRBJ2-7; 8 bases map to TRBD1. The CDR3 loop spans 15 amino acids. After removal of 0 bases from V and 0 bases from J, the junction contained 4 bases not matched to a gene. Germline V lookup: CDR1 GTSNPN, CDR2 SVGIG (reference sequence). Written as DNA, the CDR3 is TGTGCCTGGAGTGTACACAGGGGGTTCTCCTACGAGCAGTACTTC. This codes for CAWSVHRGFSYEQYF.

With respect to this clone: Compared with germline, one end of the junction differs, possibly owing to a read error. The V gene is TRBV6-5, the J gene TRBJ2-2, with D unclear. CDR1 and CDR2 from the germline V gene are MNHEY and SVGAGI. CDR3 length: 14 amino acids. The DNA of the CDR3 is TGTGCCAGCAATTACTCCGGGAACACCGGGGAGCTGTTTTTT. This encodes CASNYSGNTGELFF.

This sequence joins TRBV4-3 and TRBJ2-5, with D possibly TRBD1 on 6 matching bases. The CDR3 has 15 residues. From germline, CDR1 is LGHNA and CDR2 YSLEER. The V gene lost 8 bases and the J gene lost 0 bases, with 16 bases spanning the gap. The CDR3, as DNA: TGCGCCAGCGGAAGGGTGGGGGCGAACCAAGAGACCCAGTACTTC. Translating it yields CASGRVGANQETQYF.

This clone was picked up a small number of times. The rearrangement uses TRBV4-1 and TRBJ1-5; D is unclear. V shed 2 bases and J shed 0 bases, with 8 bases lying between them. CDR3 length equals 15 residues. Germline V gene lookup returns CDR1 MGHRA and CDR2 YSYEKL. CDR3 loop: CASSQFGYSNQPQHF. The CDR3 nucleotides read TGCGCCAGCAGCCAATTTGGCTATAGCAATCAGCCCCAGCATTTT.

This chain uses TRBV4-3 with TRBJ1-2; no firm D call. V lost 1 base and J 3 bases, leaving 9 bases between the germline ends. This CDR3 region has 14 residues. The V gene's germline CDR1 is LGHNA and CDR2 YSLEER. For the CDR3, the DNA is TGCGCCAGCAGCCAAGTGGTCGGGGACTATGGCTACACCTTC. This translates into CASSQVVGDYGYTF.

The chain carries TRBV7-6 and TRBJ2-3; TRBD2 agrees at 15 bases. The germline CDR1 and CDR2 sequences are SGHVS and FNYEAQ. The CDR3 runs to 15 residues. The V and J ends lost 5 bases and 5 bases, in that order; junction bases with no gene match: 2. CDR3 amino acids: CASSGTSGRKDTQYF. CDR3 coding DNA: TGTGCCAGCAGCGGGACTAGCGGGAGGAAAGATACGCAGTATTTT.

This clone was seen a single time. The chain joins TRBV27 to TRBJ1-2; possible D gene TRBD1, 6 bases. Germline assignment: CDR1 MNHEY and CDR2 SMNVEV (reference sequence). This CDR3 has 13 residues. V was cut by 6 bases and J by 8 bases, with 16 bases left in between. CDR3 amino acids: CASSIRGLEGYTF. CDR3 nucleotides: TGTGCCAGCAGCATAAGGGGGTTAGAGGGCTACACCTTC.

For the CDR3, the DNA is TGTGCCAGCAGTTCTGGACAGGTTAAAAACATTCAGTACTTC. It translates to CASSSGQVKNIQYF. V usage is TRBV27 and J usage is TRBJ2-4; TRBD1 matches 7 bases. Germline V gene data show CDR1 as MNHEY and CDR2 as SMNVEV (reference sequence). After removal of 4 bases from V and 4 bases from J, the junction contained 4 bases not matched to a gene. The CDR3 totals 14 residues.

This rearrangement joins TRBV7-2 to TRBJ1-2, with TRBD1 matching over 9 bases. V lost 4 bases to trimming and J lost 7 bases; unmatched junction nucleotides: 10. The germline V gene encodes CDR1 SGHTA and CDR2 FQGNSA. This CDR3 spans 15 amino acids. The CDR3 DNA reads as TGTGCCAGCAGCTCCACCGGGACAGGGTACGGTGGCTACACCTTC. Translation: CASSSTGTGYGGYTF.

The chain couples TRBV5-1 to TRBJ2-1; possibly TRBD1 or TRBD2 for D (5 bases each). The CDR3 covers 13 residues. The V gene lost 8 bases and the J gene lost 3 bases, with 12 bases spanning the gap. Germline loops: CDR1 SGHRS, CDR2 YFSETQ. CDR3 amino acids: CASRGAVYNEQFF. CDR3 coding DNA: TGCGCCAGTAGGGGAGCGGTCTACAATGAGCAGTTCTTC.

This sequence joins TRBV6-5 and TRBJ2-3, with D hard to call. V was shortened by 5 bases and J by 4 bases, with 13 bases between the two germline ends. Germline assignment: CDR1 MNHEY and CDR2 SVGAGI. The CDR3 extends over 14 amino acids. For the CDR3, the DNA is TGTGCCAGCAGTCAACCGACGGATTCAGATACGCAGTATTTT. Translated, it gives CASSQPTDSDTQYF.

The gene calls are TRBV27 and TRBJ2-3, with a tentative D call TRBD2 (6 bases). The germline V gene encodes CDR1 MNHEY and CDR2 SMNVEV (reference sequence). The V end was cut by 5 bases, the J end by 3 bases, with 21 bases between. This CDR3 is built from 17 residues. DNA for the CDR3: TGTGCCAGCAGTCACGACCGACCGGGACTTGGGACAGATACGCAGTATTTT. Translated, it gives CASSHDRPGLGTDTQYF.

The chain employs TRBV30 and TRBJ2-1; 12 nucleotides line up with TRBD1. V gave up 4 bases and J gave up 7 bases; unmatched junction bases: 11. CDR1 is GTSNPN, CDR2 SVGIG, per germline (reference sequence). This CDR3 has 16 residues. The CDR3 region has the DNA TGTGCCTGGACCGTACCGGGACAGGGGGCCTGGAATGAGCAGTTCTTC. Translation: CAWTVPGQGAWNEQFF.

The chain links TRBV6-5 to TRBJ1-1; 9 nucleotides match TRBD1. Germline CDR1 MNHEY, CDR2 SVGAGI. Trimming at V came to 5 bases and at J to 4 bases, leaving 5 bases not matched to a gene. The CDR3 length is 14 residues. The CDR3 loop reads CASSTGGPGTEAFF. The CDR3 DNA reads as TGTGCCAGCAGTACAGGGGGCCCAGGCACTGAAGCTTTCTTT.

V usage is TRBV12-3 or TRBV12-4 and J usage is TRBJ1-2; the D gene is possibly TRBD1 (5 bases). This CDR3 contains 13 residues. V lost 1 base and J 7 bases, leaving 10 bases between the germline ends. CDR3 sequence reads: CASSLGGRLGYTF. As DNA, the CDR3 is TGTGCCAGCAGTTTAGGGGGGAGACTTGGCTACACCTTC.